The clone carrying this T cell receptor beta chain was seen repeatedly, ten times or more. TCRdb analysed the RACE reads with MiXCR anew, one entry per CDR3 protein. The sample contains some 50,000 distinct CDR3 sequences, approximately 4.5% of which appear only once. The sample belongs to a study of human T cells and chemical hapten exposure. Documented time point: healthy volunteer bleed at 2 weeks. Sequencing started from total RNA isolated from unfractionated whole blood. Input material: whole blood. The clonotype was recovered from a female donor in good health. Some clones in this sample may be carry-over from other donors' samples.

CDR3 protein: CASSKDTAGRSPQHF. CDR3 in DNA: TGCGCCAGCAGCAAAGACACGGCCGGGAGGTCGCCCCAGCATTTT. The V call is TRBV5-1, the J call TRBJ1-5; D is ambiguous. V lost 4 bases and J lost 9, with 20 bases in between. This CDR3 region has 15 residues. Germline values: CDR1 SGHRS, CDR2 YFSETQ.